This T cell receptor beta chain was observed in a study of cytomegalovirus exposure and HLA in healthy donors. The PCR employed 60 Vbeta primers together with 13 Jbeta primers. The data were produced by immunoSEQ multiplex PCR, yet TCRdb's version contains in-frame clones alone and is incomplete. Among some 110,000 clones, around 82% were seen once, and the ten largest hold 1.5% to 2%. Study observations and caveats: Productive rates of about 90% or about 30% were seen for most TCR beta V segments in an earlier analysis. In a later analysis, productive TCRs from donors in an Asian-associated ancestry cluster reportedly carried fewer N-insertions than the cohort mean. Among TCR beta chains, those listed as cytomegalovirus-associated numbered over 150. The authors later found most CMV-associated TCR beta chains appeared HLA-restricted.

The CDR3 consists of 15 residues. Trimming pared 0 bases from V and 11 bases from J, leaving 18 bases between. The germline V gene encodes CDR1 SGDLS and CDR2 YYNGEE. Points on this clone: The antigen remains unidentified.

Sample: PBMCs. The receptor was derived from a woman aged 35 to 49 in good health and CMV-seronegative. The V call is TRBV9, the J call TRBJ1-5; no definite D call. The CDR3 DNA is TGTGCCAGCAGCGTAGGGGGTCCCAGTGAGGGAGCCCAGCATTTT. This translates into CASSVGGPSEGAQHF.